What follows describes a single T cell receptor beta chain. In the source study's methods: The authors estimated nucleated cell counts from reference gene primer amplification. Sequencing was performed with immunoSEQ multiplex PCR; in TCRdb, only in-frame clones are kept and a portion is missing. The V and J calls and the clone size are those of that table, but D and trimming were determined from the DNA. The sample contains roughly 160,000 clones, roughly 85% of which appear only once. Germline trimming cut 5 bases from V and 4 bases from J; bases unmatched to any gene: 4. The CDR3 covers 13 residues. The germline gives CDR1 SGHTA, CDR2 FQGNSA. The sample is drawn from a study of blood T cell repertoires in COVID-19. Study details: Collection of acute and convalescent COVID-19 samples took place in the United States, Italy and Spain. PBMCs, B-cell-depleted T cells, or T cells were the source of the cDNA or gDNA that made up the material.

This clonotype originated in a woman of 80 years or more with acute or convalescent COVID-19. Sequencing was done on a sample of peripheral blood. The chain combines TRBV7-2 with TRBJ1-2; 7 bases agree with TRBD1. The CDR3 DNA is TGTGCCAGCAGCCCCGACAGGGCCTATGGCTACACCTTC. Amino acid sequence: CASSPDRAYGYTF.